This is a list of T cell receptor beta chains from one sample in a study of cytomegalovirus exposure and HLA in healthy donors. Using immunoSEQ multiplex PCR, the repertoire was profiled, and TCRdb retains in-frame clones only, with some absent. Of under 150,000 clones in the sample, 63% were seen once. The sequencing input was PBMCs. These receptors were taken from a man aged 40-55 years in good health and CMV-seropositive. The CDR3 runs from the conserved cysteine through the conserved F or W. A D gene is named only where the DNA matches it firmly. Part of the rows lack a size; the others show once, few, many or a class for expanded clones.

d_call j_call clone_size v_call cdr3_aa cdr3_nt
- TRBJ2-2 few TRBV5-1 CASSLASGAGELFF TGCGCCAGCAGCTTGGCCTCGGGGGCCGGGGAGCTGTTTTTT
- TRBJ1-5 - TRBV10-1 CASSDGDQPQHF TGCGCCAGCAGTGACGGGGATCAGCCCCAGCATTTT
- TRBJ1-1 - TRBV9 CASSVVRERTEAFF TGTGCCAGCAGCGTAGTTAGGGAGCGGACTGAAGCTTTCTTT
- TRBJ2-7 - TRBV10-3 CAISGQGTRTYEQYF TGTGCCATCAGTGGGCAGGGAACGAGGACCTACGAGCAGTACTTC
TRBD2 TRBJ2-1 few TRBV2 CASSGGSGRSYNEQFF TGTGCCAGCAGTGGGGGTAGCGGGAGATCCTACAATGAGCAGTTCTTC
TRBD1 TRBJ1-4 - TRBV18 CASSPGQGDEKLFF TGTGCCAGCTCGCCGGGACAGGGGGATGAAAAACTGTTTTTT
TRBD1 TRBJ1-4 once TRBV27 CASGQGIGRNEKLFF TGTGCCAGCGGACAGGGGATTGGGCGTAATGAAAAACTGTTTTTT
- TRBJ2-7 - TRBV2 CASRGRFSSYEQYF TGTGCCAGCAGGGGCAGGTTCAGTTCCTACGAGCAGTACTTC
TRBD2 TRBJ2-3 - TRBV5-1 CASSSGLALSTDTQYF TGCGCCAGCAGCTCGGGACTAGCCTTAAGCACAGATACGCAGTATTTT
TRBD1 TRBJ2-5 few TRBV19 CASSPRRTSDRVYQETQYF TGTGCCAGTAGTCCACGACGAACTTCGGACAGGGTCTATCAAGAGACCCAGTACTTC
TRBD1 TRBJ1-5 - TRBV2 CASSGTGGNQPQHF TGTGCCAGCAGTGGGACAGGGGGCAATCAGCCCCAGCATTTT
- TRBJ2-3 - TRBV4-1 CASSQRTGLGTDTQYF TGCGCCAGCAGCCAACGCACGGGACTGGGCACAGATACGCAGTATTTT
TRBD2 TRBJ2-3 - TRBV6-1 CASIDGGALADTQYF TGTGCCAGCATTGACGGGGGGGCCCTTGCAGATACGCAGTATTTT
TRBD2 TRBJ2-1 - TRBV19 CASRGGRKGMDEQFF TGTGCCAGTCGGGGGGGGAGAAAAGGTATGGATGAGCAGTTCTTC
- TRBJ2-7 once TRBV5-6 CASYFVGGVGHEQYF TGTGCCAGCTACTTCGTAGGGGGAGTCGGGCACGAGCAGTACTTC
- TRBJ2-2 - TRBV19 CASSIVGATGELFF TGTGCCAGTAGTATAGTGGGGGCCACCGGGGAGCTGTTTTTT
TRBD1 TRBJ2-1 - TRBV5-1 CASSRIWDRGSPNEQFF TGCGCCAGCAGCCGGATCTGGGACAGGGGGTCGCCGAATGAGCAGTTCTTC
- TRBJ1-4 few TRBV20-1 CSWGREKLFF TGCAGTTGGGGCCGGGAAAAACTGTTTTTT
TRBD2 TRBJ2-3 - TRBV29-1 CSVRMVAGESSTDTQYF TGCAGCGTCCGTATGGTGGCGGGGGAGAGTAGCACAGATACGCAGTATTTT
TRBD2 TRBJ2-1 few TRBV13 CASSSPIAGGPYEQFF TGTGCCAGCAGCTCGCCCATAGCGGGGGGGCCATATGAGCAGTTCTTC
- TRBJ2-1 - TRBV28 CASSLPFGGGSYNEQFF TGTGCCAGCAGTTTACCCTTCGGGGGAGGCTCCTACAATGAGCAGTTCTTC
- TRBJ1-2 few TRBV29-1 CSVVAGSPQSYGYTF TGCAGCGTTGTCGCGGGTTCACCTCAGAGCTATGGCTACACCTTC
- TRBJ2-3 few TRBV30 CAWIRNPRLATDTQYF TGTGCCTGGATAAGGAACCCGAGACTTGCCACAGATACGCAGTATTTT
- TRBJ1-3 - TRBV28 CASRGAENTIYF TGTGCCAGCAGGGGGGCTGAGAACACCATATATTTT
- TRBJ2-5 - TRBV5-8 CASIGNSAGQETQYF TGTGCCAGCATTGGTAATAGCGCGGGACAAGAGACCCAGTACTTC
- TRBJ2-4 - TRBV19 CASSFGRGNIQYF TGTGCCAGTAGCTTCGGAAGGGGCAACATTCAGTACTTC
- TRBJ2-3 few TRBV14 CASSPLLYTDTQYF TGTGCCAGCAGCCCTCTCCTTTACACAGATACGCAGTATTTT
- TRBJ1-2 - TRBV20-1 CSAKSGVGYTF TGCAGTGCCAAGAGCGGGGTTGGCTACACCTTC
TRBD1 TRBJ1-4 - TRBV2 CATGGREANEKLFF TGTGCCACAGGGGGTAGGGAAGCTAATGAAAAACTGTTTTTT
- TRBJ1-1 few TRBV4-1 CASSQEGGGAGNTEAFF TGCGCCAGCAGCCAAGAGGGGGGAGGAGCTGGGAACACTGAAGCTTTCTTT
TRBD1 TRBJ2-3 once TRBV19 CASSTYITGGGPDTQYF TGTGCCAGTAGTACCTACATCACAGGGGGAGGACCAGATACGCAGTATTTT
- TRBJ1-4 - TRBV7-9 CASSFATNEKLFF TGTGCCAGCAGCTTCGCAACTAATGAAAAACTGTTTTTT
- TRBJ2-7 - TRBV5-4 CASSLRRQGLMEYF TGTGCCAGCAGCTTGCGTCGTCAGGGATTGATGGAGTACTTC
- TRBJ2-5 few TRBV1 CTSSLDSLGGETQYF TGCACCAGCAGCCTTGACAGCCTAGGAGGGGAGACCCAGTACTTC
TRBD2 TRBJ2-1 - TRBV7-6 CASSFMAGASYNEQFF TGTGCCAGCAGCTTTATGGCGGGAGCTTCCTACAATGAGCAGTTCTTC
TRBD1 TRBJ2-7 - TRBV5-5 CASSWTGYEQYF TGTGCCAGCAGCTGGACAGGGTACGAGCAGTACTTC
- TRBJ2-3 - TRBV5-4 CASSLGLPTDTQYF TGTGCCAGCAGCTTAGGACTCCCCACAGATACGCAGTATTTT
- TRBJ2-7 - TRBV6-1 CASSELWALSEQYF TGTGCCAGCAGTGAACTGTGGGCACTCTCCGAGCAGTACTTC
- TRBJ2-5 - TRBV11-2 CASAWEKETQYF TGTGCCAGCGCCTGGGAGAAAGAGACCCAGTACTTC
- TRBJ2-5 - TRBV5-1 CASSLAVSQETQYF TGCGCCAGCAGCTTGGCCGTCAGCCAAGAGACCCAGTACTTC
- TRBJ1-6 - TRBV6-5 CASSSTGSSYNSPLHF TGTGCCAGCAGTTCAACAGGGAGCTCCTATAATTCACCCCTCCACTTT
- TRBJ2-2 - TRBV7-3 CASSPSDYANTGELFF TGTGCCAGCAGTCCCTCGGACTACGCGAACACCGGGGAGCTGTTTTTT
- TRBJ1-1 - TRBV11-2 CASSTHTLMNTEAFF TGTGCCAGCAGCACCCACACCCTCATGAACACTGAAGCTTTCTTT
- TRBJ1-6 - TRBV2 CASRRSSYNSPLHF TGTGCCAGCCGCCGGAGCTCCTATAATTCACCCCTCCACTTT
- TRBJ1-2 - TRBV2 CASQGFSAGRIGYTF TGTGCCAGCCAGGGATTCTCGGCCGGCAGGATCGGCTACACCTTC
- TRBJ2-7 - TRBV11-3 CASSPDYNYEQYF TGTGCCAGCAGCCCAGACTACAACTACGAGCAGTACTTC
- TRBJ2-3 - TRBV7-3 CASSLLPLATDTQYF TGTGCCAGCAGCTTACTACCGCTAGCGACAGATACGCAGTATTTT
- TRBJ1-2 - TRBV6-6 CASSYGEVGGYTF TGTGCCAGCAGTTACGGGGAGGTAGGCGGCTACACCTTC
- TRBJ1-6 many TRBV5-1 CASSLGGQVYNSPLHF TGCGCCAGCAGCTTGGGGGGCCAGGTGTATAATTCACCCCTCCACTTT
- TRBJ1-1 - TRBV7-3 CASSLWTAMNTEAFF TGTGCCAGCAGCTTATGGACAGCCATGAACACTGAAGCTTTCTTT
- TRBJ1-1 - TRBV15 CATSRDERGTEAFF TGTGCCACCAGCAGAGATGAAAGGGGAACTGAAGCTTTCTTT
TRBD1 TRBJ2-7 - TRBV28 CASSPTGQGPYEQYF TGTGCCAGCAGTCCCACGGGACAGGGCCCCTACGAGCAGTACTTC
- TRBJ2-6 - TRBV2 CASRATIDTSGANVLTF TGTGCCAGCAGAGCCACGATTGATACCTCTGGGGCCAACGTCCTGACTTTC
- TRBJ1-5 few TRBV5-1 CASRQGENQPQHF TGCGCCAGCAGACAGGGAGAGAATCAGCCCCAGCATTTT
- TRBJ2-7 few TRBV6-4 CASSRGRGDEQYF TGTGCCAGCTCGAGGGGCAGGGGCGACGAGCAGTACTTC
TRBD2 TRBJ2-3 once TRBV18 CASSPRGLAGGTTDTQYF TGTGCCAGCTCACCACGGGGACTAGCGGGAGGCACCACAGATACGCAGTATTTT
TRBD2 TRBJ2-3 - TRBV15 CATQLAGGDTQYF TGTGCCACCCAACTAGCGGGGGGGGATACGCAGTATTTT
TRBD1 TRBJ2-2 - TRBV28 CASSEPGTENTGELFF TGTGCCAGCAGCGAACCCGGGACAGAAAACACCGGGGAGCTGTTTTTT
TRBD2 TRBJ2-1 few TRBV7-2 CASSLVHSGREALF TGTGCCAGCAGCTTAGTGCATAGCGGGAGGGAGGCGCTCTTC